Sequencing of this T cell receptor (beta chain) was carried out in a study of T cells in Graves' hyperthyroidism and ophthalmopathy. Germline V gene sequence: CDR1 DFQATT, CDR2 SNEGSKA (reference sequence). There are 13 residues in the CDR3. V lost 4 bases and J 0 bases, leaving 7 bases between the germline ends. About this clonotype: Its antigen is unidentified.

Amplified TCR beta CDR3 regions came from RNA transcripts. The HTBI primer set served for first-round RT-PCR of the TCR CDR3. TCRdb independently ran MiXCR on the multiplex PCR reads; one entry per CDR3 protein. This sample carries roughly 300,000 distinct CDR3 sequences, around a sixth of them seen once, and the ten largest clones take around 47%. Findings of the study overall: In the analysis, a 13 V-J model separated ophthalmopathy from stable hyperthyroidism.

Graves' hyperthyroidism qualified as stable when ophthalmopathy did not progress within 18 months. Sample: blood. The V call is TRBV20-1, the J call TRBJ1-5; D may be TRBD1 (6 bases). This clonotype was sampled from a woman aged 45 to 65 with Graves' hyperthyroidism. The DNA for the CDR3 is TGCAGTGCTATAGGGGGTAGCAATCAGCCCCAGCATTTT. It codes for CSAIGGSNQPQHF.